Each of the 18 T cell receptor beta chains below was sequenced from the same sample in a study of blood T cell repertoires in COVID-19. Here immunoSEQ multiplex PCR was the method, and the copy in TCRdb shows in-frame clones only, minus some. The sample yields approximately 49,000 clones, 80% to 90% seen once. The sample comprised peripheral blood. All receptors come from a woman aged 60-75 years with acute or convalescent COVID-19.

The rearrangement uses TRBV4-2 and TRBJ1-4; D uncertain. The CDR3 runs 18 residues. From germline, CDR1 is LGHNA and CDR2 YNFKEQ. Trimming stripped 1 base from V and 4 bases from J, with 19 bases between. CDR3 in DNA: TGTGCCAGCAGCCAAGTAGCGGGCGGTGGTTTGGGTAATGAAAAACTGTTTTTT. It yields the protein CASSQVAGGGLGNEKLFF.

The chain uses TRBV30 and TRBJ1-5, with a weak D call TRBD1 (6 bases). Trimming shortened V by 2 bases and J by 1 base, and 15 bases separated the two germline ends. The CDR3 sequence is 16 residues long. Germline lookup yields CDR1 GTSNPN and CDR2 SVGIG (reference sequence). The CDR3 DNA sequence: TGTGCCTGGAGTCGGGCGGGGGCGAGGAGCAATCAGCCCCAGCATTTT. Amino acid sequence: CAWSRAGARSNQPQHF.

CDR3 sequence: CASSRRGAGGHEQFF. The CDR3, as DNA: TGTGCCAGCAGTCGTAGGGGCGCGGGGGGGCATGAGCAGTTCTTC. The chain uses TRBV28 and TRBJ2-1, with 9 bases aligning to TRBD2. The CDR3 contains 15 residues. Germline assignment: CDR1 MDHEN and CDR2 SYDVKM. V lost 5 bases to trimming and J lost 8 bases; unmatched junction nucleotides: 10.

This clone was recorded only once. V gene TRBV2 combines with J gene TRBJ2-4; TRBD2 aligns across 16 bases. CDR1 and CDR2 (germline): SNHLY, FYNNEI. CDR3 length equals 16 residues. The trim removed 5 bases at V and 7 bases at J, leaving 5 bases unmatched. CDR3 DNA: TGTGCCAGCAGTCCCGGGACTAGCGGGAGGGCGAACATTCAGTACTTC. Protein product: CASSPGTSGRANIQYF.

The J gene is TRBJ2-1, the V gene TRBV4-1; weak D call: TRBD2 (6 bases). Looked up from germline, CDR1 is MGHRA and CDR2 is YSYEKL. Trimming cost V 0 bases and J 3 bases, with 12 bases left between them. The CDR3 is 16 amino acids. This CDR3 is CASSQDPGLLYNEQFF. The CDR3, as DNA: TGCGCCAGCAGCCAAGACCCGGGACTTCTCTACAATGAGCAGTTCTTC.

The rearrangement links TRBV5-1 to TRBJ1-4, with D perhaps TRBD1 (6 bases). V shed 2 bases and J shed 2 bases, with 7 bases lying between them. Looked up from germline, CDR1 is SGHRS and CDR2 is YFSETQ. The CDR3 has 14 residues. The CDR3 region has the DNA TGCGCCAGCAGCTTAGGACAGACTAATGAAAAACTGTTTTTT. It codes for CASSLGQTNEKLFF. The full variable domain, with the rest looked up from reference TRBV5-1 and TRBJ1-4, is KAGVTQTPRYLIKTRGQQVTLSCSPISGHRSVSWYQQTPGQGLQFLFEYFSETQRNKGNFPGRFSGRQFSNSRSEMNVSTLELGDSALYLCASSLGQTNEKLFFGSGTQLSVL.

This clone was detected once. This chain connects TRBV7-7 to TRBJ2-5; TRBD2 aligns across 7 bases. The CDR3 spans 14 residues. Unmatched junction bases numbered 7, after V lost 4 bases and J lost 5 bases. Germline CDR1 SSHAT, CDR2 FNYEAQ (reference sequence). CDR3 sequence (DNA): TGTGCCAGCAGCTCCCGGGGGGTGGGGGAGACCCAGTACTTC. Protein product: CASSSRGVGETQYF.

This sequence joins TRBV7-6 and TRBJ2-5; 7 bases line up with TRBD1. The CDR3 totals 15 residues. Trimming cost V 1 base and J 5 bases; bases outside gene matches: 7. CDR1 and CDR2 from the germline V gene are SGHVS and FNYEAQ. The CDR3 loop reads CASSLGGTASETQYF. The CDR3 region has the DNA TGTGCCAGCAGCTTAGGTGGGACAGCCTCCGAGACCCAGTACTTC.

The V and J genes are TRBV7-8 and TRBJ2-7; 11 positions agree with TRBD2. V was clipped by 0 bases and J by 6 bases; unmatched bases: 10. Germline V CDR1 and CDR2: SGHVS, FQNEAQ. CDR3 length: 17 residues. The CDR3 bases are TGTGCCAGCAGCTTAGCTTATAGCGGGAGGGAGCGGGCCGAGCAGTACTTC. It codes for CASSLAYSGRERAEQYF. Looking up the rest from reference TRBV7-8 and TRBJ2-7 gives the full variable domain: GAGVSQSPRYKVAKRGQDVALRCDPISGHVSLFWYQQALGQGPEFLTYFQNEAQLDKSGLPSDRFFAERPEGSVSTLKIQRTQQEDSAVYLCASSLAYSGRERAEQYFGPGTRLTVT.

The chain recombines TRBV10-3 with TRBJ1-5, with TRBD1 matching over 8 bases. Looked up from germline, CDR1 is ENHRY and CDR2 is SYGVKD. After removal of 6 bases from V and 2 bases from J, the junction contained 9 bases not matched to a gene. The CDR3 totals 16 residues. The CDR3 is CAISGTGFRGNQPQHF. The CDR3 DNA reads TGTGCCATCAGCGGGACAGGCTTTAGGGGCAATCAGCCCCAGCATTTT.

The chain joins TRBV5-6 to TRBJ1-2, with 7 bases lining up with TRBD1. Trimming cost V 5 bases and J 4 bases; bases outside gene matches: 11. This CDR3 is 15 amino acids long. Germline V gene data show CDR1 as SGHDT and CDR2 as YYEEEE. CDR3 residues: CASSYTAGTAYGYTF. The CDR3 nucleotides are TGTGCCAGCAGTTATACCGCCGGGACAGCCTATGGCTACACCTTC.

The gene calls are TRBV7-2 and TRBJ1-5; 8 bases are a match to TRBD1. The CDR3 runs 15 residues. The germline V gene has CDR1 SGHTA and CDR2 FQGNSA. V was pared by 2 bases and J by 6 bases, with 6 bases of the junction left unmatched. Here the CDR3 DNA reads TGTGCCAGCAGCTTAACTTCAGGGGGCCTTCAGCCCCAGCATTTT. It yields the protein CASSLTSGGLQPQHF.

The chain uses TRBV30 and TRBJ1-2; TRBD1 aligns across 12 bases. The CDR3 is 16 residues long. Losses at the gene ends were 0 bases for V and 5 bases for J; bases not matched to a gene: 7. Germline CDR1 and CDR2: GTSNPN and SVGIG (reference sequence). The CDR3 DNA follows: TGTGCCTGGAGTGTCCCGGGACAGGGGGCGGGTTATGGCTACACCTTC. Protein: CAWSVPGQGAGYGYTF.

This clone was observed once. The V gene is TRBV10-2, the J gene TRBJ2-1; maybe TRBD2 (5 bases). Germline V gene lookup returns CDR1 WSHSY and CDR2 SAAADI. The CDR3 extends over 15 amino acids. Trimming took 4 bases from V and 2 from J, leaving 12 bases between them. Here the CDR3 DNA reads TGCGCCAGCAGTGGTAAGCGGCCTACCTACAATGAGCAGTTCTTC. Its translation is CASSGKRPTYNEQFF.

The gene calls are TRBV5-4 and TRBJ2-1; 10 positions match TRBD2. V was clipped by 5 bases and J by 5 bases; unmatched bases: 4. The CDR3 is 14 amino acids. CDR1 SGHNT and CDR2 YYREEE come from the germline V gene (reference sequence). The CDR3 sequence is CASRLAGLDNEQFF. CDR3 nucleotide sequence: TGTGCCAGCAGACTAGCGGGGTTAGACAATGAGCAGTTCTTC.

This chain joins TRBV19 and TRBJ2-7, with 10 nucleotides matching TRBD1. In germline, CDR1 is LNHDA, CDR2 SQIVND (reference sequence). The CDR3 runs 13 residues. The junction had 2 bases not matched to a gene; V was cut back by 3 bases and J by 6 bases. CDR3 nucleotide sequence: TGTGCCAGTAGTATGACAGGGGGCGCCGAGCAGTACTTC. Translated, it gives CASSMTGGAEQYF.

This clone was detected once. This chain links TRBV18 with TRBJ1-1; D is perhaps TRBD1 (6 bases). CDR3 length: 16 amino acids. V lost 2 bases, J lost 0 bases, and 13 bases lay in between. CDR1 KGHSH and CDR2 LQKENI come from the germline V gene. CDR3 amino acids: CASSPADRFMNTEAFF. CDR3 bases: TGTGCCAGCTCACCAGCCGACAGGTTCATGAACACTGAAGCTTTCTTT.

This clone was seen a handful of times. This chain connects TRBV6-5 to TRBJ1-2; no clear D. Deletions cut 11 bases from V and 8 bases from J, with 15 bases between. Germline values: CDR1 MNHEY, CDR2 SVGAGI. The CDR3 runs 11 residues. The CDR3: CAAGSLRGYTF. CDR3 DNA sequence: TGTGCCGCCGGGTCCCTCCGGGGCTACACCTTC.